A single sample is the source of the 20 T cell receptor beta chains below, sequenced in a study of blood T cells in healthy people across ages (dated by TCRdb to between 2014 and 2017). The library was produced with 5' RACE. Sequencing used an Illumina HiSeq 2500. A second PCR of about 6 to 11 cycles was performed with a sample-barcoded 5' primer and a J-beta primer mix. TCRdb itself trimmed the public reads at Q25 with fastp, ran MiXCR and retained productive beta chains. Each CDR3 protein appears once, grouped with its most common genes and DNA. Across this sample there are around 900,000 distinct CDR3 sequences, with around 30% seen only once. Jointly, the top ten make up roughly 17% of the sample. Sequenced input: blood. The receptors derive from a woman older than 75 in good health.

About this clonotype: Given a much more abundant clone one base away, this may be a read error. The rearrangement joins TRBV5-1 to TRBJ2-1; weak D call: TRBD1 (6 bases). The J call may be in error: the DNA end matches TRBJ2-7 better. CDR1 and CDR2 from the germline V gene are SGHRS and YFSETQ. This CDR3 is built from 15 residues. The CDR3 DNA sequence: TGCGCCAGCAGCTTACAGGGCAGCTCCTACAATGAGCAGTACTTC. Translation gives CASSLQGSSYNEQYF.

This clonotype has a handful of counts. A much larger clonotype is one base distant, so this may be a read error. The chain is built from TRBV29-1 and TRBJ2-5; 10 bases fit TRBD1. Per germline, CDR1 SQVTM and CDR2 ANQGSEA. This CDR3 spans 14 amino acids. V was pared by 6 bases and J by 11 bases, with 15 bases of the junction left unmatched. In DNA form, the CDR3 reads TGCAGCGTCTCCGGGACAGGGGTCTACAATGAGCAGTACTTC. Its protein is CSVSGTGVYNEQYF.

This clonotype showed up many times. The chain uses TRBV20-1 and TRBJ2-5; D unclear. CDR3 length equals 13 residues. Trimming took off 4 bases at V and 5 bases at J, with 14 bases between the two ends. The V gene's germline CDR1 is DFQATT and CDR2 SNEGSKA (reference sequence). The CDR3: CSAIYPVGETQYF. The DNA of the CDR3 is TGCAGTGCTATCTACCCCGTTGGGGAGACCCAGTACTTC.

This clonotype was seen at least ten times. This chain uses TRBV7-9 with TRBJ2-3; D uncertain. The V end lost 2 bases, the J end lost 2 bases, and 11 bases lay between the germline ends. Germline-derived CDR1 and CDR2 are SEHNR and FQNEAQ (reference sequence). The CDR3 totals 15 residues. The CDR3 DNA is TGTGCCAGCAGCTTAAGGGTTAGTGACACAGATACGCAGTATTTT. Translating it yields CASSLRVSDTDTQYF.

The V and J genes are TRBV5-1 and TRBJ2-1; TRBD1 aligns across 8 bases. This CDR3 has 12 residues. The V gene's germline CDR1 is SGHRS and CDR2 YFSETQ. The trim removed 5 bases at V and 9 bases at J, leaving 4 bases unmatched. The CDR3 loop reads CASRKDRGEQFF. CDR3 bases: TGCGCCAGCAGGAAAGACAGGGGTGAGCAGTTCTTC.

This clonotype was detected once. A single base separates this from a much larger clone, so it may be a read error. The rearrangement links TRBV24-1 to TRBJ2-5; 11 bases are shared with TRBD2. Germline trimming cut 8 bases from V and 11 bases from J; bases unmatched to any gene: 18. The germline gives CDR1 KGHDR, CDR2 SFDVKD. The CDR3 loop spans 16 amino acids. The CDR3 nucleotides read TGTGCCACCATGGCTAGCGGGGGGTACTTGCGGGGTGAGCAGTACTTC. Translation: CATMASGGYLRGEQYF.

The V call is TRBV7-6, the J call TRBJ1-3; 9 positions match TRBD1. Germline CDR1 is SGHVS and CDR2 is FNYEAQ. The CDR3 contains 16 residues. The V segment lost 5 bases and the J segment 5 bases; nucleotides outside the gene matches: 10. The CDR3 DNA reads as TGTGCCAGCAGCCTGAACCCCGGACAGGGGAGAAACACCATATATTTT. This encodes CASSLNPGQGRNTIYF.

In this sample, this clonotype turned up many times. The rearrangement joins TRBV12-3 or TRBV12-4 to TRBJ2-3; 8 bases align to TRBD2. The CDR3 sequence is 15 residues long. The J segment lost 5 bases and the V segment lost 3 bases, leaving 7 bases of the junction unmatched. The CDR3 reads CASSFDGGGKDTQYF. The CDR3 nucleotides are TGTGCCAGCAGTTTCGACGGGGGGGGCAAAGATACGCAGTATTTT.

This clonotype was counted only a few times. The V gene is TRBV28, the J gene TRBJ1-2; D ambiguous. This CDR3 comprises 12 residues. Germline-derived CDR1 and CDR2 are MDHEN and SYDVKM. The V end lost 7 bases, the J end lost 5 bases, and 11 bases lay between the germline ends. The CDR3 sequence is CASNLDHYGYTF. In DNA form, the CDR3 reads TGTGCCAGCAATCTTGATCATTATGGCTACACCTTC.

This clonotype was counted many times. The chain links TRBV2 to TRBJ2-5, with 10 bases aligning to TRBD1. The CDR3 is made up of 15 amino acids. The V segment lost 6 bases and the J segment 2 bases; nucleotides outside the gene matches: 6. Germline values: CDR1 SNHLY, CDR2 FYNNEI. In DNA, the CDR3 is TGTGCCAGCAGCCGGGACAGGGGAGATCAAGAGACCCAGTACTTC. This translates into CASSRDRGDQETQYF.

About this clonotype itself: The junction and the germline gene differ at one end; a read error may be behind it. The rearrangement uses TRBV7-2 and TRBJ2-1; 15 positions match TRBD2. The J call is in doubt because the DNA end fits TRBJ2-7 better. There are 15 residues in the CDR3. Germline V lookup: CDR1 SGHTA, CDR2 FQGNSA. The CDR3 bases are TGTGCCGGCAGCTTAGGACTAGCGGGGGGGAGGGAGCAGTACTTC. This gives the protein CAGSLGLAGGREQYF.

There are many counts of this clonotype. Sequence at one end of the junction differs from germline and may be a read error. This chain links TRBV5-1 with TRBJ1-1, with D possibly TRBD1 on 6 matching bases. CDR3 length: 14 amino acids. Germline V gene lookup returns CDR1 SGHRS and CDR2 YFSETQ. DNA of the CDR3: TGTGCCAGCAGCCCGGGACACTTGAACACTGAAGCTTTCTTT. This gives the protein CASSPGHLNTEAFF.

This clonotype has ten or more counts. The chain recombines TRBV4-3 with TRBJ2-3; D is undetermined. This CDR3 comprises 16 residues. Germline loops: CDR1 LGHNA, CDR2 YSLEER. V was cut by 0 bases and J by 2 bases, with 12 bases left in between. CDR3 protein: CASSQDRQTFTDTQYF. DNA for the CDR3: TGCGCCAGCAGCCAAGATAGGCAGACCTTCACAGATACGCAGTATTTT.

This clonotype has only a few counts. The genes are TRBV6-2 or TRBV6-3 and TRBJ1-5; D ambiguous. The CDR3 loop spans 13 amino acids. With 4 bases removed from V and 5 bases from J, the gap between germline ends came to 9 bases. In germline, CDR1 is MNHEY, CDR2 SVGEGT. CDR3 in amino acids: CASSSAGYQPQHF. CDR3 coding DNA: TGTGCCAGCAGTTCTGCAGGCTATCAGCCCCAGCATTTT.

In the case of this clonotype: A much larger clone is a single base away; this may be a read error. The chain uses TRBV11-2 and TRBJ2-5; TRBD2 matches at 11 bases. Germline loops: CDR1 SGHAT, CDR2 FQNNGV. CDR3 size: 16 residues. The V gene end was trimmed by 1 base and the J gene end by 4 bases; junction bases not matched to a gene: 5. The CDR3 sequence is CASSLGGLAERETQYF. The CDR3 DNA sequence: TGTGCCAGCAGCTTAGGGGGACTAGCGGAACGAGAGACCCAGTACTTC.

This chain links TRBV28 with TRBJ1-6; D is unresolved. CDR1 and CDR2 (germline): MDHEN, SYDVKM. The CDR3 length is 13 residues. V lost 2 bases and J 7 bases, leaving 6 bases between the germline ends. This chain's CDR3 is CASSLPANSPLHF. Here the CDR3 DNA reads TGTGCCAGCAGTTTACCTGCAAATTCACCCCTCCACTTT. The full variable domain, with the rest looked up from reference TRBV28 and TRBJ1-6, is DVKVTQSSRYLVKRTGEKVFLECVQDMDHENMFWYRQDPGLGLRLIYFSYDVKMKEKGDIPEGYSVSREKKERFSLILESASTNQTSMYLCASSLPANSPLHFGNGTRLTVT.

This chain uses TRBV6-2 or TRBV6-3 with TRBJ2-1, with D possibly TRBD2 on 6 matching bases. V was cut by 8 bases and J by 1 base, with 18 bases left in between. CDR1 is MNHEY, CDR2 SVGEGT, per germline. This CDR3 is 16 amino acids long. CDR3 DNA sequence: TGTGCCAGCGGCAGTACTAGCCGGGGGTCCTACAATGAGCAGTTCTTC. Its protein product is CASGSTSRGSYNEQFF.

As concerns this clonotype: Being one base from a much bigger clone, this may be a read error. The chain joins TRBV25-1 to TRBJ2-3; the match to TRBD1 covers 8 bases. The CDR3 runs 16 residues. In germline, CDR1 is MGHDK, CDR2 SYGVNS. CDR3 DNA sequence: TGTACCAGCAGGGACAGGCTCCTTTCGGGCACAGATACGCAGTATTTT. This encodes CTSRDRLLSGTDTQYF.

Comments on this clonotype: A much larger clone lies one base from this, so it may be a read error. The rearrangement joins TRBV29-1 to TRBJ2-7; D gene unclear. V lost 4 bases to trimming and J lost 7 bases, with 17 bases between them. Germline V gene lookup returns CDR1 SQVTM and CDR2 ANQGSEA. The CDR3 contains 13 residues. This chain's CDR3 is CSVVAVAYNEQYF. The CDR3, as DNA: TGCAGCGTTGTTGCGGTGGCCTACAATGAGCAGTACTTC.

This clonotype was observed at least ten times. The chain joins TRBV10-3 to TRBJ2-7, with a possible D match to TRBD1 (6 bases). V gave up 6 bases and J gave up 4 bases, with 10 bases separating them. Germline V gene lookup returns CDR1 ENHRY and CDR2 SYGVKD. The CDR3 spans 12 residues. The DNA of the CDR3 is TGTGCCATCAGCTCCACAGGGTACGAGCAGTACTTC. This encodes CAISSTGYEQYF.